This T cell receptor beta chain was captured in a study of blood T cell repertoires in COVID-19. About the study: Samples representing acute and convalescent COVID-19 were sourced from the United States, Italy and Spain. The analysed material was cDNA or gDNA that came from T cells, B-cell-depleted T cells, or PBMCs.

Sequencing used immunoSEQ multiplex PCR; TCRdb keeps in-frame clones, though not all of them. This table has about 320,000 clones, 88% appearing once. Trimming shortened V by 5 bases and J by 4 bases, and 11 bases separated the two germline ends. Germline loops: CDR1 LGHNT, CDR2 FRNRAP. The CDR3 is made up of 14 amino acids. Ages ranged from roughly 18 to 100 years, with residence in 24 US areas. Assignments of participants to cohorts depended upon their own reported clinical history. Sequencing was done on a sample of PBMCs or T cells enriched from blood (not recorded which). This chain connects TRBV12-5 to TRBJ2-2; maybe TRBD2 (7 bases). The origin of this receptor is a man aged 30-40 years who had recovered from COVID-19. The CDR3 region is CASGEGGFTGELFF. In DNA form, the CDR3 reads TGTGCTAGTGGTGAGGGGGGGTTCACCGGGGAGCTGTTTTTT.